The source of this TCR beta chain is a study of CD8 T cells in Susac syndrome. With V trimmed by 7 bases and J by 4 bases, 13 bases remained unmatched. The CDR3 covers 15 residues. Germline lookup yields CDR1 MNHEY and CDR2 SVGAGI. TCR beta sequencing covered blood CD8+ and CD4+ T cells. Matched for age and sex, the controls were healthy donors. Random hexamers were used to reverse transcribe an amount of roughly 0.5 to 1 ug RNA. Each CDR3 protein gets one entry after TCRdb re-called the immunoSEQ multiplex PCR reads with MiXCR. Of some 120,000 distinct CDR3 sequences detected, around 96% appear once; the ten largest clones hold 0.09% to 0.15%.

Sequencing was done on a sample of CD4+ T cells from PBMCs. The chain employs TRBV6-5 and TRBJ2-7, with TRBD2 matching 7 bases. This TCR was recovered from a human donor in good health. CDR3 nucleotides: TGTGCCAGCACCAGGGCCGGGCGGGAGCGGTACGAGCAGTACTTC. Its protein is CASTRAGRERYEQYF.